The 7 T cell receptor beta chains presented below share a single source sample, sequenced in a study of T cell repertoires in cytomegalovirus infection. Via MiXCR, TCRdb re-called the reads, giving one row per CDR3 protein. The sample lists about 100,000 distinct CDR3 sequences; approximately 17% were seen once. Sample: PBMCs. The origin of the receptors is a human donor in good health (CMV status not recorded). Some clones in this sample may be carry-over from other donors' samples.

This clonotype was counted a few times. V usage is TRBV29-1 and J usage is TRBJ1-2; no clear D gene. CDR1 is SQVTM, CDR2 ANQGSEA, per germline. The CDR3 sequence is 12 residues long. The V end lost 1 base, the J end lost 6 bases, and 9 bases lay between the germline ends. The CDR3: CSVEGRSDGYTF. The CDR3 DNA reads as TGCAGCGTTGAAGGTAGATCTGATGGCTACACCTTC.

This clonotype came up a few times. The rearrangement joins TRBV2 to TRBJ2-5; TRBD2 might be the D (7 bases). This CDR3 is built from 14 residues. Per germline, CDR1 SNHLY and CDR2 FYNNEI. V was cut by 1 base and J by 5 bases, with 11 bases left in between. The CDR3 region is CASSEEAGAETQYF. The CDR3 DNA reads TGTGCCAGCAGTGAAGAGGCGGGGGCTGAGACCCAGTACTTC.

The CDR3 region has the DNA TGTGCCAGCAGTTTAGTAGGAGGGCTTAGGGAGCAGTACTTC. This codes for CASSLVGGLREQYF. The chain combines TRBV12-3 or TRBV12-4 with TRBJ2-7, with D perhaps matching TRBD2 (6 bases). V shed 1 base and J shed 7 bases, with 14 bases lying between them. The CDR3 has 14 residues.

This clonotype came up a few times. The chain has TRBV25-1 and TRBJ2-7; possible D gene TRBD1, 5 bases. The CDR3 sequence is 12 residues long. CDR1 and CDR2 (germline): MGHDK, SYGVNS. V lost 3 bases and J lost 6, with 9 bases in between. The chain's CDR3 is CASSDRQLEQYF. The CDR3 bases are TGTGCCAGCAGTGATAGACAGCTCGAGCAGTACTTC.

This clonotype was observed at least ten times. V is TRBV7-8 and J is TRBJ1-1; 10 bases agree with TRBD1. Germline V gene lookup returns CDR1 SGHVS and CDR2 FQNEAQ. This CDR3 has 15 amino acids. V was clipped by 5 bases and J by 4 bases; unmatched bases: 7. CDR3 DNA: TGTGCCAGCAGCCCGAACCGACAGGGGGCCACTGAAGCTTTCTTT. It specifies CASSPNRQGATEAFF.

This clonotype has a count of ten or more. The chain carries TRBV5-1 and TRBJ1-1, with TRBD1 identical over 8 bases. J lost 0 bases, V lost 4 bases, and 11 bases had no gene match. The length of the CDR3 is 17 residues. Germline V gene data show CDR1 as SGHRS and CDR2 as YFSETQ. CDR3 protein: CASSRRTGTNMNTEAFF. The CDR3 DNA follows: TGCGCCAGCAGCCGAAGGACAGGGACAAACATGAACACTGAAGCTTTCTTT.

This sequence joins TRBV3-1 and TRBJ2-7, with 8 bases aligning to TRBD1. Germline CDR1 is LGHDT and CDR2 is YNNKEL (reference sequence). The CDR3 sequence is 13 residues long. V dropped 3 bases and J dropped 3; count of bases not matched to a gene: 1. The CDR3, as DNA: TGTGCCAGCAGCCATGACAGGGGCTACGAGCAGTACTTC. This sequence encodes CASSHDRGYEQYF.